The sequence of this TCR beta chain was determined in a study of blood T cells in healthy people across ages. Overall study findings and caveats: It was found that TCR beta diversity correlated strongly with the percentage of naive T cells. In long-lived donors, naive CD4+ cell counts and diversity exceeded those of aged donors. Per million T cells, TCR beta diversity dropped roughly linearly as age increased.

This clonotype was recorded once. The antigen remains undetermined. The CDR3 has 16 residues. Germline V gene data show CDR1 as SQVTM and CDR2 as ANQGSEA. The junction had 12 bases not matched to a gene; V was cut back by 2 bases and J by 3 bases. Together with a sample-barcoded 5' primer, a J-beta primer mix was included in a second PCR lasting about 6 to 11 cycles. Using its own MiXCR run on the 5' RACE reads, TCRdb lists one record per CDR3 protein. Counted here are more than 650,000 distinct CDR3 sequences, about 53% occurring once; the ten biggest clones make up about 42%. V is TRBV29-1 and J is TRBJ1-2, with 7 bases fitting TRBD1. The sample consisted of blood. This TCR came from a man older than 75 in good health. CDR3 protein: CSVEPTGSGADYGYTF. The CDR3 nucleotides read TGCAGCGTTGAACCGACAGGGTCGGGGGCTGACTATGGCTACACCTTC.